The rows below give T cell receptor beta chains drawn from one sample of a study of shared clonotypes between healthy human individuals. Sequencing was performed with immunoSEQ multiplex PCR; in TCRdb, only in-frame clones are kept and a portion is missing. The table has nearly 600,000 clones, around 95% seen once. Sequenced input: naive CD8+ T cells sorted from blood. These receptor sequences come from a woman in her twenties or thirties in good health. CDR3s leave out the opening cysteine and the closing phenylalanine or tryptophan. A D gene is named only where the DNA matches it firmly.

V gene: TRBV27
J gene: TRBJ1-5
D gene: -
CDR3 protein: ASSLAGAGNQPQH

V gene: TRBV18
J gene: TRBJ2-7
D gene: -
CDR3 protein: ASCGGYAPHEQY

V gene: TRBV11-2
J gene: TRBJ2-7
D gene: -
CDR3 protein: ASSPRAQTPYEQY

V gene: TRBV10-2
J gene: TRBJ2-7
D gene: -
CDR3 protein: ASRGEVDFEQY

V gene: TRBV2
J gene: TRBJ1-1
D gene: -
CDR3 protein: ASTDTANTEAF

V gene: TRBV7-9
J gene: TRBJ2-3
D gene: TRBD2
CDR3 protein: ASSIREGSGRGFDTQY

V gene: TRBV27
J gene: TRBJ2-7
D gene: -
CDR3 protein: ASSFAGSSYEQY

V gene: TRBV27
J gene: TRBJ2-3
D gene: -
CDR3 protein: ASSPYSTDTQY

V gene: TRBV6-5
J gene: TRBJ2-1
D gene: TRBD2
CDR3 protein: ASSYSPGTSDNEQF

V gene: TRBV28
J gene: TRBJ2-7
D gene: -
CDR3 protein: ASSLISLSYEQY

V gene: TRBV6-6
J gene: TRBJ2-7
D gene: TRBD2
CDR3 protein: ASRTATSGTYEQY

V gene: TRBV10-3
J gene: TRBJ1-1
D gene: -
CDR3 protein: AISPEGGRDTEAF

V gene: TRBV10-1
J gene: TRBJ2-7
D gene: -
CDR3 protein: ASSHSQGDEQY

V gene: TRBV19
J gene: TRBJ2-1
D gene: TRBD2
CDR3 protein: ASSIGIYSGRAQNEQF

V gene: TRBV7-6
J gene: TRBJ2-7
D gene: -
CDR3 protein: ASSTGRTGSSYEQY

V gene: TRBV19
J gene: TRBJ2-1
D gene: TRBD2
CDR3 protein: ATRLAGGVNEQF

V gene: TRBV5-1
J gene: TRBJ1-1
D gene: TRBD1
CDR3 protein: ASSLSDREVGANTEAF

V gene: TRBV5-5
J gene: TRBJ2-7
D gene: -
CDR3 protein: ASSLSPYATYEQY

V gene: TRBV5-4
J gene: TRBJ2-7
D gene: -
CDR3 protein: ASSLVQGLEQY

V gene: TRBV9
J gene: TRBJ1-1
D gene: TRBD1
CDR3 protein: ASSGQGSYAEAF

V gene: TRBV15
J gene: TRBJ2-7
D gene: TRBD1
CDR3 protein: ATSSRTGDDEQY